This passage covers 20 T cell receptor beta chains from one sample sequenced in a study of cytomegalovirus exposure and HLA in healthy donors. 13 Jbeta primers and 60 Vbeta primers were used for the PCR. The assay was immunoSEQ multiplex PCR, and TCRdb's table has in-frame clones only and misses some. The data show some 160,000 clones, 70% to 85% seen once. The sample comprised PBMCs. The receptors here all came from a male donor in good health and CMV-seronegative.

This clone was seen a handful of times. CDR3 sequence: CASSPDRYNEQFF. CDR3 DNA sequence: TGTGCCAGCAGCCCGGACAGATACAATGAGCAGTTCTTC. This chain joins TRBV7-8 and TRBJ2-1; D may be TRBD1 (6 bases). CDR3 length: 13 residues. Per germline, CDR1 SGHVS and CDR2 FQNEAQ. The V gene lost 5 bases and the J gene lost 4 bases, with 9 bases spanning the gap.

The chain combines TRBV27 with TRBJ1-2; TRBD1 matches 9 bases. V gave up 4 bases and J gave up 4 bases; unmatched junction bases: 4. The CDR3 is 14 residues long. The V gene's germline CDR1 is MNHEY and CDR2 SMNVEV (reference sequence). The CDR3 here is CASSWGQGGYGYTF. The CDR3 region has the DNA TGTGCCAGCAGTTGGGGACAGGGAGGCTATGGCTACACCTTC.

The J gene is TRBJ1-1, the V gene TRBV4-3; D gene uncertain. Between the trimmed V and J ends, which lost 4 bases and 1 base, there was a span of 10 bases. In germline, CDR1 is LGHNA, CDR2 YSLEER. The CDR3 spans 14 residues. The CDR3 sequence is CASSRRGGNTEAFF. In nucleotides, the CDR3 is TGCGCCAGCAGCCGTCGAGGAGGGAACACTGAAGCTTTCTTT.

Points on this clone: The sample has other DNA sequences that encode this CDR3 too. This rearrangement joins TRBV2 to TRBJ2-1, with D tentatively TRBD2 (5 bases). Germline V gives CDR1 SNHLY, CDR2 FYNNEI. CDR3 length: 13 residues. The V end lost 8 bases, the J end lost 10 bases, and 18 bases lay between the germline ends. CDR3 in DNA: TGTGCCAGCCGGACTTCTCCGCCCAACGAGCAGTTCTTC. This translates into CASRTSPPNEQFF.

The V and J genes are TRBV11-3 and TRBJ1-2, with 9 positions matching TRBD1. The CDR3 extends over 19 amino acids. Germline CDR1 SGHNT, CDR2 YENEEA. The V segment lost 3 bases and the J segment 2 bases; nucleotides outside the gene matches: 16. CDR3: CASSFTGGAESGPNYGYTF. Here the CDR3 DNA reads TGTGCCAGCAGCTTCACAGGGGGCGCCGAGTCAGGCCCCAACTATGGCTACACCTTC. Full variable domain (outside the CDR3, taken from reference TRBV11-3 and TRBJ1-2): EAGVVQSPRYKIIEKKQPVAFWCNPISGHNTLYWYLQNLGQGPELLIRYENEEAVDDSQLPKDRFSAERLKGVDSTLKIQPAELGDSAVYLCASSFTGGAESGPNYGYTFGSGTRLTVV.

CDR3 residues: CASSWSGQRSVYEQYF. The CDR3 DNA sequence: TGTGCCAGCAGCTGGTCGGGACAGCGGTCCGTCTACGAGCAGTACTTC. The chain joins TRBV7-2 to TRBJ2-7, with 7 bases matching TRBD1. Germline lookup yields CDR1 SGHTA and CDR2 FQGNSA. Germline trimming cut 4 bases from V and 3 bases from J; bases unmatched to any gene: 12. The CDR3 contains 16 residues.

In its sample, this clone was seen a few times. The chain couples TRBV7-9 to TRBJ1-1, with no clear D. Germline lookup yields CDR1 SEHNR and CDR2 FQNEAQ (reference sequence). CDR3 length equals 13 residues. Trimming stripped 6 bases from V and 1 base from J, with 9 bases between. The CDR3 loop is CASSSRGNTEAFF. As DNA, the CDR3 is TGTGCCAGCAGTTCCAGAGGGAACACTGAAGCTTTCTTT.

The J gene is TRBJ2-7, the V gene TRBV28, with 9 positions matching TRBD2. Germline V gene sequence: CDR1 MDHEN, CDR2 SYDVKM. CDR3 length: 15 residues. V lost 5 bases to trimming and J lost 0 bases; unmatched junction nucleotides: 5. The CDR3 spells CASSPHSGSSYEQYF. DNA for the CDR3: TGTGCCAGCAGTCCGCATAGCGGGAGCTCCTACGAGCAGTACTTC.

The chain recombines TRBV7-6 with TRBJ1-1; 8 positions match TRBD1. V dropped 1 base and J dropped 5; count of bases not matched to a gene: 6. The CDR3 totals 15 residues. Germline CDR1 and CDR2: SGHVS and FNYEAQ. CDR3 loop: CASSLGQGLRTEAFF. The CDR3 DNA reads as TGTGCCAGCAGCTTAGGACAGGGGCTGAGGACTGAAGCTTTCTTT.

V usage is TRBV4-2 and J usage is TRBJ2-3; TRBD1 matches 8 bases. CDR1 is LGHNA and CDR2 is YNFKEQ in the germline V gene. J gave up 1 base and V 3 bases, and 9 bases lay outside the gene matches. This CDR3 comprises 17 residues. CDR3 sequence: CASSQEPTGGGTDTQYF. The CDR3 DNA is TGTGCCAGCAGCCAGGAACCCACAGGGGGTGGCACAGATACGCAGTATTTT.

The J gene is TRBJ1-5, the V gene TRBV5-1; D is undetermined. CDR1 and CDR2 (germline): SGHRS, YFSETQ. The germline V and J ends were trimmed by 0 bases and 9 bases, with 13 bases remaining between them. The length of the CDR3 is 14 residues. This CDR3 reads CASSLEGGPTPQHF. CDR3 sequence (DNA): TGCGCCAGCAGCTTGGAAGGCGGCCCTACGCCCCAGCATTTT.

The V and J genes are TRBV4-3 and TRBJ1-2; D remains ambiguous. Trimming left V 0 bases short and J 1 base short, with 6 bases between. This CDR3 has 14 amino acids. The germline CDR1 and CDR2 sequences are LGHNA and YSLEER. The CDR3 spells CASSQDEGNYGYTF. The CDR3 coding sequence is TGCGCCAGCAGCCAAGACGAGGGTAACTATGGCTACACCTTC.

The table lists this clone with a few counts. This sequence joins TRBV9 and TRBJ2-5, with 10 bases matching TRBD2. Germline CDR1 SGDLS, CDR2 YYNGEE. J gave up 2 bases and V 3 bases, and 7 bases lay outside the gene matches. This CDR3 comprises 16 residues. The CDR3 protein is CASSGDGTSVQETQYF. The CDR3 DNA reads as TGTGCCAGCAGCGGGGACGGGACTAGCGTTCAAGAGACCCAGTACTTC.

This chain joins TRBV29-1 and TRBJ1-2, with 8 bases identical to TRBD1. Trimming at V came to 6 bases and at J to 8 bases, leaving 5 bases not matched to a gene. The length of the CDR3 is 11 residues. Germline CDR1 and CDR2: SQVTM and ANQGSEA. The CDR3 loop reads CSVEDRDGYTF. The DNA of the CDR3 is TGCAGCGTAGAGGACAGGGACGGCTACACCTTC. Based on the CDR3 plus reference TRBV29-1 and TRBJ1-2, the full variable domain is SAVISQKPSRDICQRGTSLTIQCQVDSQVTMMFWYRQQPGQSLTLIATANQGSEATYESGFVIDKFPISRPNLTFSTLTVSNMSPEDSSIYLCSVEDRDGYTFGSGTRLTVV.

This sequence joins TRBV6-5 and TRBJ2-5; unclear D gene. The J call is in doubt because the DNA end fits TRBJ2-7 better. CDR3 size: 15 residues. CDR1 MNHEY and CDR2 SVGAGI come from the germline V gene. The chain's CDR3 is CASSYDRGPSYEQYF. As DNA, the CDR3 is TGTGCCAGCAGTTACGACCGCGGCCCGTCCTACGAGCAGTACTTC.

The chain recombines TRBV4-1 with TRBJ2-7; 8 bases are a match to TRBD1. J gave up 0 bases and V 1 base, and 2 bases lay outside the gene matches. Germline CDR1 is MGHRA and CDR2 is YSYEKL. This CDR3 is built from 15 residues. CDR3 in amino acids: CASSQGDRSSYEQYF. CDR3 nucleotides: TGCGCCAGCAGCCAAGGGGACAGGAGCTCCTACGAGCAGTACTTC.

This chain joins TRBV11-3 and TRBJ2-1, with 10 bases lining up with TRBD2. The ends lost 1 base at V and 9 bases at J; junction bases unmatched: 6. The length of the CDR3 is 15 residues. Germline CDR1 is SGHNT and CDR2 is YENEEA. CDR3 region: CASSLGAGGPSEQFF. The CDR3 DNA reads as TGTGCCAGCAGCTTAGGAGCGGGGGGGCCCAGTGAGCAGTTCTTC.

The V call is TRBV5-1, the J call TRBJ2-3, with 8 bases aligning to TRBD2. Germline assignment: CDR1 SGHRS and CDR2 YFSETQ. V was clipped by 4 bases and J by 1 base; unmatched bases: 8. The CDR3 has 16 residues. CDR3 nucleotides: TGCGCCAGCAGCCCGGGGGGGGGAGGAGGCACAGATACGCAGTATTTT. It yields the protein CASSPGGGGGTDTQYF.

The J gene is TRBJ2-5, the V gene TRBV2; D ambiguous. The CDR3 has 13 residues. V gave up 7 bases and J gave up 5 bases, with 14 bases separating them. CDR1 and CDR2 (germline): SNHLY, FYNNEI. The CDR3 DNA is TGTGCCAGCATCCCAGAGGCTGCTGAGACCCAGTACTTC. Translated, it gives CASIPEAAETQYF.

The gene calls are TRBV28 and TRBJ2-5; D is unclear. The V end lost 6 bases, the J end lost 5 bases, and 16 bases lay between the germline ends. Looked up from germline, CDR1 is MDHEN and CDR2 is SYDVKM. The CDR3 has 14 amino acids. The CDR3 DNA follows: TGTGCCAGCAGCCCCCTGAGAGGCGCCGAGACCCAGTACTTC. Amino acid sequence: CASSPLRGAETQYF.